These 2 T cell receptor beta chains share one sample of origin, sequenced in a study of response to subunit inactivated influenza vaccine. TCRdb reprocessed the RT-PCR reads via MiXCR and lists one record per CDR3 protein. This sample has 600,000 to 850,000 distinct CDR3 sequences, with 12% to 15% found just once. The material sequenced was PBMCs from blood, taken 14 to 15 days before vaccination. These receptor sequences come from a man aged 50 to 59 who received an inactivated influenza vaccine.

This clonotype was found a few times. The CDR3 nucleotides read TGCGCCAGCAGCTTGGGTGGAGCAGGGTACTCCTACGAGCAGTACTTC. This encodes CASSLGGAGYSYEQYF. This sequence joins TRBV5-1 and TRBJ2-7; TRBD1 is a possible D gene (5 bases). The CDR3 is 16 residues long. From germline, CDR1 is SGHRS and CDR2 YFSETQ. V lost 0 bases and J 0 bases, leaving 13 bases between the germline ends.

The chain uses TRBV27 and TRBJ2-1, with TRBD2 identical over 7 bases. This CDR3 spans 16 amino acids. Germline V gives CDR1 MNHEY, CDR2 SMNVEV (reference sequence). V lost 0 bases to trimming and J lost 7 bases; unmatched junction nucleotides: 9. CDR3 coding DNA: TGTGCCAGCAGTTTATCTGGGGCGGGGGTGAAAAATGAGCAGTTCTTC. This sequence encodes CASSLSGAGVKNEQFF.